The source of this T cell receptor (beta chain) is a study of CD8 T cell repertoires and HIV-1 epitope variants. Study at large: Autologous T cell-negative cells served as antigen-presenting cells in equal numbers.

Whole-study results and caveats: Beta chains alone show antigen proliferation, not cytokine profile or function.

The CDR3 spans 15 residues. Trimming removed 0 bases from V and 4 bases from J; junction bases left unmatched: 3. From germline, CDR1 is GTSNPN and CDR2 SVGIG (reference sequence). Measured with immunoSEQ multiplex PCR; TCRdb has only the in-frame clones, and not every one. Altogether approximately 5,000 clones are present, around 69% being singletons, with the ten largest covering around 43%. With regard to this clone: Its antigen remains unknown.

Sequencing was carried out using cultured CD8+ T cells derived from PBMCs. The clonotype was recovered from a male donor with HIV. This rearrangement joins TRBV30 to TRBJ2-3, with 11 bases lining up with TRBD2. The CDR3 reads CAWSVPSGGSDTQYF. In DNA, the CDR3 is TGTGCCTGGAGTGTTCCTAGCGGGGGGTCAGATACGCAGTATTTT.